This T cell receptor (beta chain) was observed in a study of cytomegalovirus exposure and HLA in healthy donors. This clone was detected only a few times. Looked up from germline, CDR1 is SGHRS and CDR2 is YFSETQ. Unmatched junction bases numbered 6, after V lost 3 bases and J lost 3 bases. This CDR3 spans 14 amino acids. In the PCR, 60 Vbeta and 13 Jbeta primers were used. Some clones are missing from TCRdb's copy, which holds only in-frame ones; the method was immunoSEQ multiplex PCR. Altogether 120,000 or so clones are present, roughly 80% being singletons, with the ten largest covering 2.7%. The sample comprised PBMCs. The clonotype comes from a woman between 35 and 50 years old in good health and CMV-seropositive. The rearrangement uses TRBV5-1 and TRBJ2-7; 7 bases agree with TRBD1. CDR3 in amino acids: CASSSDGTVYEQYF. As DNA, the CDR3 is TGCGCCAGCAGCTCGGATGGGACAGTCTACGAGCAGTACTTC.